This passage covers 30 T cell receptor beta chains from one sample sequenced in a study of T-cell memory formation after mild COVID-19. TCRdb used MiXCR to reprocess the 5' RACE reads, holding one entry per CDR3 protein. The table lists almost 550,000 distinct CDR3 sequences, 20% of them singletons. The sequencing input was PBMCs or a T cell subset sorted from them (not recorded which). All receptors derive from an adult woman who had mild COVID-19 (a few samples of this study predate the infection). Cell type and time point are not known.

The rearrangement joins TRBV12-3 or TRBV12-4 to TRBJ2-1; 7 bases are shared with TRBD2. The CDR3 spans 16 residues. J was trimmed by 1 base and V by 3 bases; bases with no gene match: 6. The CDR3, as DNA: TGTGCCAGCAGTTTCGTTGCGGGGGTGTCCTACAATGAGCAGTTCTTC. This gives the protein CASSFVAGVSYNEQFF.

The chain employs TRBV10-3 and TRBJ2-1; TRBD2 agrees at 14 bases. After removal of 7 bases from V and 0 bases from J, the junction contained 2 bases not matched to a gene. From germline, CDR1 is ENHRY and CDR2 SYGVKD. This CDR3 is built from 16 residues. The CDR3 reads CAIMGTSGSSYNEQFF. The CDR3 coding sequence is TGTGCCATCATGGGGACTAGCGGGAGCTCCTACAATGAGCAGTTCTTC.

The sample holds a few counts of this clonotype. V gene TRBV11-2 combines with J gene TRBJ2-2, with 11 bases fitting TRBD2. CDR1 and CDR2 (germline): SGHAT, FQNNGV. This CDR3 contains 19 residues. V shed 0 bases, J shed 2 bases, and the junction held 8 bases outside the gene matches. In DNA form, the CDR3 reads TGTGCCAGCAGCTTAGATCATCGACTAGCGGGGCAAAACACCGGGGAGCTGTTTTTT. Its protein is CASSLDHRLAGQNTGELFF. Together with reference TRBV11-2 and TRBJ2-2, the CDR3 gives the full variable domain: EAGVAQSPRYKIIEKRQSVAFWCNPISGHATLYWYQQILGQGPKLLIQFQNNGVVDDSQLPKDRFSAERLKGVDSTLKIQPAKLEDSAVYLCASSLDHRLAGQNTGELFFGEGSRLTVL.

CDR3 amino acids: CASSDLAGTPTEQFF. CDR3 DNA: TGTGCCAGCAGTGACTTAGCGGGAACCCCAACTGAGCAGTTCTTC. The V call is TRBV2, the J call TRBJ2-1; TRBD2 agrees at 8 bases. The CDR3 is made up of 15 amino acids. Germline CDR1 reads SNHLY; CDR2 reads FYNNEI. With V trimmed by 3 bases and J by 9 bases, 10 bases remained unmatched.

This rearrangement joins TRBV6-2 or TRBV6-3 to TRBJ2-5; no reliable D call. Germline V lookup: CDR1 MNHEY, CDR2 SVGEGT. This CDR3 is built from 12 residues. The V and J ends lost 2 bases and 8 bases respectively, with 9 bases between them. DNA for the CDR3: TGTGCCAGCAGTTACCTCTCCGTTACCCAGTACTTC. This gives the protein CASSYLSVTQYF.

This clonotype has just a few counts. This sequence joins TRBV20-1 and TRBJ2-7, with D perhaps matching TRBD1 (5 bases). The CDR3 spans 12 residues. Germline lookup yields CDR1 DFQATT and CDR2 SNEGSKA (reference sequence). Trimming shortened V by 3 bases and J by 10 bases, and 16 bases separated the two germline ends. In DNA form, the CDR3 reads TGCAGTGCTAGCGCCGTTGTTCAGGGACAGTACTTC. Amino acids: CSASAVVQGQYF.

CDR3 loop: CASSQVPQSTEAFF. For the CDR3, the DNA is TGTGCCAGCAGCCAAGTCCCACAGAGTACTGAAGCTTTCTTT. This chain links TRBV4-2 with TRBJ1-1; D remains unclear. Germline V lookup: CDR1 LGHNA, CDR2 YNFKEQ. The CDR3 totals 14 residues. Deletions cut 1 base from V and 5 bases from J, with 11 bases between.

The sample holds a few counts of this clonotype. The chain links TRBV29-1 to TRBJ2-7, with a tentative D call TRBD2 (6 bases). This CDR3 has 15 amino acids. The V gene's germline CDR1 is SQVTM and CDR2 ANQGSEA. V lost 4 bases to trimming and J lost 3 bases, with 19 bases between them. CDR3 residues: CSVGIAGEENYEQYF. In nucleotides, the CDR3 is TGCAGCGTTGGTATTGCTGGGGAGGAGAACTACGAGCAGTACTTC.

The chain combines TRBV20-1 with TRBJ1-2; D is uncertain. This CDR3 has 13 amino acids. The germline gives CDR1 DFQATT, CDR2 SNEGSKA (reference sequence). V was clipped by 3 bases and J by 8 bases, with 16 bases between them. The CDR3 spells CSASPLGLEGYTF. The CDR3 DNA follows: TGCAGTGCTAGTCCCCTGGGTTTGGAGGGCTACACCTTC.

This clonotype was counted between two and nine times. The V and J genes are TRBV7-3 and TRBJ2-5; D is possibly TRBD1 (6 bases). CDR1 is SGHTA and CDR2 is FQGTGA in the germline V gene. Deletions cut 1 base from V and 5 bases from J, with 14 bases between. The CDR3 length is 15 residues. This CDR3 is CASSLNGGGGETQYF. For the CDR3, the DNA is TGTGCCAGCAGCTTAAACGGTGGGGGCGGGGAGACCCAGTACTTC.

This clonotype has just one count. V and J are TRBV20-1 and TRBJ1-2; no reliable D call. Between the trimmed V and J ends, which lost 6 bases and 7 bases, there was a span of 18 bases. This CDR3 contains 13 residues. Germline V gene sequence: CDR1 DFQATT, CDR2 SNEGSKA (reference sequence). This chain's CDR3 is CSARTGDIGGYTF. The CDR3 bases are TGCAGTGCGAGGACGGGAGATATCGGTGGCTACACCTTC.

This clonotype has just a few counts. The chain links TRBV6-2 or TRBV6-3 to TRBJ2-5, with D tentatively TRBD1 (6 bases). The V gene's germline CDR1 is MNHEY and CDR2 SVGEGT. This CDR3 comprises 14 residues. V was clipped by 6 bases and J by 5 bases, with 16 bases between them. The CDR3 sequence is CASSDGGGRETQYF. CDR3 DNA sequence: TGTGCCAGCAGCGACGGTGGGGGCCGGGAGACCCAGTACTTC.

The V and J genes are TRBV12-3 or TRBV12-4 and TRBJ2-7, with a possible D match to TRBD1 (6 bases). The CDR3 is 14 residues long. Trimming stripped 5 bases from V and 4 bases from J, with 15 bases between. The CDR3 region has the DNA TGTGCCAGCAGTCAGACAGGTGGCCCTTACGAGCAGTACTTC. It is translated as CASSQTGGPYEQYF.

The rearrangement links TRBV11-1 to TRBJ2-7; D call uncertain. From germline, CDR1 is SGHAT and CDR2 FQDESV (reference sequence). Trimming stripped 4 bases from V and 0 bases from J, with 16 bases between. CDR3 length: 16 amino acids. CDR3 amino acids: CASSSTPAGSSYEQYF. Here the CDR3 DNA reads TGTGCCAGCAGCTCCACCCCGGCAGGATCCTCCTACGAGCAGTACTTC.

There are a few counts of this clonotype. This sequence joins TRBV9 and TRBJ2-7; 8 bases are shared with TRBD2. V shed 1 base, J shed 2 bases, and the junction held 5 bases outside the gene matches. Germline V lookup: CDR1 SGDLS, CDR2 YYNGEE. The CDR3 has 15 amino acids. The CDR3 protein is CASSVSSGGTYEQYF. The CDR3 DNA follows: TGTGCCAGCAGCGTATCGAGCGGGGGAACCTACGAGCAGTACTTC.

This clonotype was counted many times. The CDR3 bases are TGTGCCAGCTCACCGAACTGGAACACTGAAGCTTTCTTT. Translated, it gives CASSPNWNTEAFF. The chain joins TRBV18 to TRBJ1-1; no firm D call. The V gene's germline CDR1 is KGHSH and CDR2 LQKENI. The CDR3 loop spans 13 amino acids. Trimming cost V 3 bases and J 1 base, with 6 bases left between them.

The sample holds a few counts of this clonotype. CDR3 bases: TGCAGTGCCGATACTGGTGGGACTACCCTAACCTACGAGCAGTACTTC. Translated, it gives CSADTGGTTLTYEQYF. The chain is built from TRBV20-1 and TRBJ2-7; 7 bases are shared with TRBD2. This CDR3 region has 16 residues. V lost 6 bases to trimming and J lost 2 bases; unmatched junction nucleotides: 16. Germline CDR1 reads DFQATT; CDR2 reads SNEGSKA (reference sequence).

This chain uses TRBV4-3 with TRBJ2-7, with a possible D match to TRBD2 (6 bases). The CDR3 length is 17 residues. CDR1 is LGHNA and CDR2 is YSLEER in the germline V gene. V lost 5 bases to trimming and J lost 2 bases, with 22 bases between them. The CDR3 reads CASSSDGNQRVPYEQYF. As DNA, the CDR3 is TGCGCCAGCAGCTCCGACGGGAACCAGCGGGTTCCCTACGAGCAGTACTTC.

This clonotype occurred a few times. The chain joins TRBV7-9 to TRBJ2-2; 8 nucleotides align to TRBD1. This CDR3 spans 16 amino acids. Trimming at V came to 6 bases and at J to 1 base, leaving 7 bases not matched to a gene. CDR1 SEHNR and CDR2 FQNEAQ come from the germline V gene (reference sequence). The CDR3 coding sequence is TGTGCCAGCAGGTTCTCGACAGGGGAGAACACCGGGGAGCTGTTTTTT. It encodes CASRFSTGENTGELFF.

As DNA, the CDR3 is TGTGCCAGCAGCCCGTTAGCGGGGGGGCACACAGATACGCAGTATTTT. Residues: CASSPLAGGHTDTQYF. The V and J genes are TRBV3-1 and TRBJ2-3, with 11 bases fitting TRBD2. The CDR3 consists of 16 residues. Germline CDR1 reads LGHDT; CDR2 reads YNNKEL (reference sequence). V lost 4 bases and J lost 2; bases outside the gene matches: 5.

This clonotype was seen only a few times. CDR3: CASSLYPPGTANTEAFF. The CDR3 region has the DNA TGCGCCAGCAGCTTGTACCCCCCCGGGACAGCGAACACTGAAGCTTTCTTT. V is TRBV5-1 and J is TRBJ1-1, with TRBD1 identical over 7 bases. This CDR3 is built from 17 residues. CDR1 and CDR2 from the germline V gene are SGHRS and YFSETQ. Trimming took 1 base from V and 1 from J; bases not matched to a gene: 10.

This clonotype was seen ten or more times. The chain is built from TRBV7-8 and TRBJ2-1; TRBD1 agrees at 7 bases. J lost 7 bases, V lost 5 bases, and 8 bases had no gene match. Looked up from germline, CDR1 is SGHVS and CDR2 is FQNEAQ. This CDR3 comprises 14 residues. In DNA form, the CDR3 reads TGTGCCAGCAGCACCAGACAGGGTAGTAATGAGCAGTTCTTC. Its protein product is CASSTRQGSNEQFF.

V and J are TRBV11-3 and TRBJ1-1; possibly TRBD1 for D (5 bases). V shed 1 base and J shed 0 bases, with 15 bases lying between them. The CDR3 loop spans 17 amino acids. The germline V gene has CDR1 SGHNT and CDR2 YENEEA. The CDR3 sequence: CASSLGLVAGLNTEAFF. CDR3 DNA sequence: TGTGCCAGCAGCTTAGGGCTAGTGGCGGGGCTGAACACTGAAGCTTTCTTT.

This clonotype has more than one count but fewer than ten. The chain is built from TRBV12-3 or TRBV12-4 and TRBJ2-3; weak D call: TRBD2 (7 bases). This CDR3 has 15 residues. The V end lost 2 bases, the J end lost 5 bases, and 14 bases lay between the germline ends. The CDR3 sequence is CASSLRRGTRDTQYF. CDR3 coding DNA: TGTGCCAGCAGTTTAAGGCGGGGGACACGAGATACGCAGTATTTT.

V usage is TRBV5-1 and J usage is TRBJ1-1; no clear D gene. The CDR3 contains 12 residues. Looked up from germline, CDR1 is SGHRS and CDR2 is YFSETQ. The germline V and J ends were trimmed by 2 bases and 8 bases, with 10 bases remaining between them. CDR3 sequence: CASSFEGWEAFF. The CDR3 DNA is TGCGCCAGCAGCTTTGAGGGTTGGGAAGCTTTCTTT.

The chain carries TRBV9 and TRBJ2-1, with 7 bases aligning to TRBD1. The germline gives CDR1 SGDLS, CDR2 YYNGEE. The CDR3 is made up of 13 amino acids. J gave up 6 bases and V 9 bases, and 9 bases lay outside the gene matches. CDR3: CATSTGMINEQFF. CDR3 sequence (DNA): TGTGCCACCTCGACAGGGATGATCAATGAGCAGTTCTTC.

This clonotype was detected once. The chain combines TRBV18 with TRBJ1-1; D is unresolved. Germline V gene data show CDR1 as KGHSH and CDR2 as LQKENI. The CDR3 has 13 amino acids. Trimming took off 6 bases at V and 1 base at J, with 9 bases between the two ends. The CDR3 loop is CASSQVANTEAFF. The DNA for the CDR3 is TGTGCCAGCTCTCAAGTGGCGAACACTGAAGCTTTCTTT.

The table lists this clonotype with many counts. The CDR3, as DNA: TGTGCCAGCAGCCAAGGCAGCGTGGGCGCTGAAGCTTTCTTT. This sequence encodes CASSQGSVGAEAFF. The V call is TRBV3-1, the J call TRBJ1-1; D gene unclear. Germline-derived CDR1 and CDR2 are LGHDT and YNNKEL (reference sequence). The CDR3 is made up of 14 amino acids. V dropped 1 base and J dropped 6 bases, with 12 bases sitting between them.

This sequence joins TRBV4-2 and TRBJ2-7; D possibly matches TRBD1 or TRBD2 (7 bases each). The V gene lost 4 bases and the J gene lost 7 bases, with 20 bases spanning the gap. Germline V CDR1 and CDR2: LGHNA, YNFKEQ. The CDR3 spans 15 residues. The CDR3 sequence is CASSLPQGGAREQYF. In nucleotides, the CDR3 is TGTGCCAGCAGCCTCCCGCAGGGGGGGGCGAGGGAGCAGTACTTC.

This clonotype was observed a handful of times. V is TRBV6-1 and J is TRBJ2-1; D gene unclear. The V end lost 1 base, the J end lost 0 bases, and 7 bases lay between the germline ends. There are 15 residues in the CDR3. Germline V lookup: CDR1 MNHNS, CDR2 SASEGT. The CDR3 coding sequence is TGTGCCAGCAGTGAAGGCCTCAGCTCCTACAATGAGCAGTTCTTC. Translated, it gives CASSEGLSSYNEQFF.